The rows below give T cell receptor beta chains drawn from one sample of a study of cytomegalovirus exposure and HLA in healthy donors. Assay: immunoSEQ multiplex PCR; the TCRdb copy retains only in-frame clones and omits some. The sample shows approximately 110,000 clones, just under 75% of them seen only once. Sequencing used PBMCs. Source of these receptors: a man in his sixties in good health and CMV-seropositive. The CDR3 runs from the conserved cysteine through the conserved F or W. D genes are given only for firm matches. Not every row has a clone size; where given, it reads once, few, many or a size class.

CDR3 DNA	CDR3 protein	D gene	clone size	V gene	J gene
TGTGCCAGCAGCGTTCTTAGCGGGGCAGATACGCAGTATTTT	CASSVLSGADTQYF	TRBD2	few	TRBV9	TRBJ2-3
TGCGCCAGCAGCATAGACTGGAGGGATACGCAGTATTTT	CASSIDWRDTQYF	.	few	TRBV5-1	TRBJ2-3
TGTGCCAGCAGCTTGGGACACGGATACTATGGCTACACCTTC	CASSLGHGYYGYTF	.	.	TRBV7-3	TRBJ1-2
TGTGCCAGTACAACGTCCGGGACAGGCTCTGGAAACACCATATATTTT	CASTTSGTGSGNTIYF	TRBD1	.	TRBV19	TRBJ1-3
TGCGCCAGCAGCTTGGACGAGGGGGGGGGCCGTGAGCAGTTCTTC	CASSLDEGGGREQFF	.	.	TRBV5-1	TRBJ2-1
TGTGCCGTCCGCGGAGGGAGAAAGGGCTACACCTTC	CAVRGGRKGYTF	.	few	TRBV28	TRBJ1-2
TGCGCCAGCAGTGTGGGGGCTCAGGCCTACGAGCAGTACTTC	CASSVGAQAYEQYF	.	few	TRBV5-1	TRBJ2-7
TGTGCCAGCAGCCCTAATACAGGGGACTATGAGCAGTTCTTC	CASSPNTGDYEQFF	.	few	TRBV11-2	TRBJ2-1
TGTGCCAGCAGCTACTTCGACAGGGCCAACTATGGCTACACCTTC	CASSYFDRANYGYTF	TRBD1	.	TRBV28	TRBJ1-2
TGCAGCGTTGCCGTAGCGGGGGGCATCTACGAGCAGTACTTC	CSVAVAGGIYEQYF	TRBD2	.	TRBV29-1	TRBJ2-7
TGCAGCTACCGAGCGGGGGGCGGCGCTGAAGCTTTCTTT	CSYRAGGGAEAFF	.	.	TRBV29-1	TRBJ1-1
TGTGCCAGCAGCTCCCGCACCCTAACTAGCGGGGTCACAGATACGCAGTATTTT	CASSSRTLTSGVTDTQYF	TRBD2	.	TRBV11-3	TRBJ2-3
TGTGCCAGCTCACCGGCCAGGGAGGATCAGCCCCAGCATTTT	CASSPAREDQPQHF	.	.	TRBV18	TRBJ1-5
TGTGCCAGCAGTAATACAGGGGAGCCACCCTACGAGCAGTACTTC	CASSNTGEPPYEQYF	TRBD1	.	TRBV6-5	TRBJ2-7
TGTGCCAGCAGCTGGTCACAGGGGCGAGAGACCCAGTACTTC	CASSWSQGRETQYF	TRBD1	.	TRBV5-5	TRBJ2-5
TGTGCCAGCAGTGATTTTAGCGGGGGGGTTGAAGATACGCAGTATTTT	CASSDFSGGVEDTQYF	TRBD2	.	TRBV27	TRBJ2-3
TGTGCCAGCAGCTTAACGGCGGGGGGGGGTGAAGCTTTCTTT	CASSLTAGGGEAFF	.	few	TRBV11-3	TRBJ1-1
TGTGCCAGCAGCTTACTAGGACAGGGGGGGATTCAGTACTTC	CASSLLGQGGIQYF	TRBD1	once	TRBV7-3	TRBJ2-4
TGTGCCAGCAGTGAAGCGGGCAGCTCATATGGCTACACCTTC	CASSEAGSSYGYTF	.	.	TRBV6-1	TRBJ1-2
TGTGCCAGCAGTTACTCCTTAGGACAGGATAATTCACCCCTCCACTTT	CASSYSLGQDNSPLHF	TRBD1	.	TRBV6-5	TRBJ1-6
TGTGCCAGCAGCCGAGCACGGACCGGGGAGCTGTTTTTT	CASSRARTGELFF	.	.	TRBV11-3	TRBJ2-2